These 10 T cell receptor beta chains share one sample of origin, sequenced in a study of identical twins. TCRdb reanalysed the 5' RACE reads using MiXCR and keeps one entry per CDR3 protein. The sample has roughly 290,000 distinct CDR3 sequences; about 8% are singletons. The same data also contributed to another study, on yellow fever vaccine responses in identical twins.

Sequencing was carried out using memory (CD45RO+) T cells sorted from blood. These receptors were taken from a woman aged 18-30 years in good health.

This clonotype was recorded at least ten times. The CDR3, as DNA: TGTGCCAGCAGCTCCTTTGACAGGCCGGGAGAGACCCAGTACTTC. Protein product: CASSSFDRPGETQYF. The V call is TRBV13, the J call TRBJ2-5; TRBD1 is a possible D gene (6 bases). Germline CDR1 reads PRHDT; CDR2 reads FYEKMQ (reference sequence). The CDR3 totals 15 residues. The germline V and J ends were trimmed by 4 bases and 4 bases, with 16 bases remaining between them. The full variable domain, its missing parts supplied by reference TRBV13 and TRBJ2-5, is AAGVIQSPRHLIKEKRETATLKCYPIPRHDTVYWYQQGPGQDPQFLISFYEKMQSDKGSIPDRFSAQQFSDYHSELNMSSLELGDSALYFCASSSFDRPGETQYFGPGTRLLVL.

In this sample, this clonotype turned up a few times. One end of the junction fails to match germline, which may point to a read error. The rearrangement uses TRBV7-3 and TRBJ2-3; 7 bases fit TRBD2. CDR1 is SGHTA and CDR2 is FQGTGA in the germline V gene. The CDR3 contains 14 residues. The CDR3 nucleotides read TGTGCCAGCAGCGTAACTAGCGGCACAGATACGCAGTATTTT. Amino acid sequence: CASSVTSGTDTQYF.

This clonotype was seen more than once but under ten times. The chain uses TRBV7-9 and TRBJ2-3; D is uncertain. The germline gives CDR1 SEHNR, CDR2 FQNEAQ (reference sequence). This CDR3 is 13 amino acids long. Trimming cost V 7 bases and J 3 bases, with 11 bases left between them. CDR3 region: CASKMGLTDTQYF. The DNA of the CDR3 is TGTGCCAGCAAAATGGGCCTTACAGATACGCAGTATTTT.

This clonotype was counted at least ten times. This chain uses TRBV14 with TRBJ1-5; D is unresolved. This CDR3 spans 11 amino acids. Per germline, CDR1 SGHDN and CDR2 FVKESK. V was pared by 0 bases and J by 6 bases, with 0 bases between. The CDR3 DNA reads as TGTGCCAGCAGCCAAGATCAGCCCCAGCATTTT. It translates to CASSQDQPQHF.

The V gene is TRBV6-1, the J gene TRBJ1-2; the D is unclear. Looked up from germline, CDR1 is MNHNS and CDR2 is SASEGT. CDR3 length: 14 amino acids. V lost 5 bases and J 0 bases, leaving 10 bases between the germline ends. The CDR3 loop is CASSTTGSNYGYTF. The CDR3 DNA reads as TGTGCCAGCAGTACGACTGGATCTAACTATGGCTACACCTTC.

The V gene is TRBV20-1, the J gene TRBJ2-5; 7 bases match TRBD2. The germline gives CDR1 DFQATT, CDR2 SNEGSKA (reference sequence). This CDR3 spans 15 amino acids. Trimming took 0 bases from V and 3 from J; bases not matched to a gene: 7. In nucleotides, the CDR3 is TGCAGTGCTAGAGATTGGCCTAGCGGAGAAGAGACCCAGTACTTC. Translated, it gives CSARDWPSGEETQYF.

This clonotype has a handful of counts. The chain links TRBV24-1 to TRBJ2-7; the match to TRBD2 covers 10 bases. Germline-derived CDR1 and CDR2 are KGHDR and SFDVKD. The CDR3 runs to 14 residues. The ends lost 4 bases at V and 6 bases at J; junction bases unmatched: 5. The CDR3 nucleotides are TGTGCCACCAGTGAGGGCCGACTAGCGGGCGAGCAGTACTTC. Translating gives CATSEGRLAGEQYF.

The table lists this clonotype with a few counts. The rearrangement links TRBV6-2 or TRBV6-3 to TRBJ2-1; 9 bases fit TRBD1. V trimming: 6 bases; J trimming: 10 bases; junction bases outside the gene matches: 13. CDR3 length: 15 amino acids. Germline CDR1 reads MNHEY; CDR2 reads SVGEGT. The CDR3 protein is CASRGGQGLSEEQFF. The CDR3 nucleotides read TGTGCCAGCAGGGGGGGACAGGGCCTTTCAGAAGAGCAGTTCTTC.

This clonotype has just a few counts. This chain connects TRBV12-3 or TRBV12-4 to TRBJ2-2, with a weak D call TRBD1 (5 bases). This CDR3 comprises 12 residues. Between the trimmed V and J ends, which lost 9 bases and 5 bases, there was a span of 10 bases. CDR3 protein: CASTTVTGELFF. The CDR3 DNA reads TGTGCCAGTACGACAGTAACCGGGGAGCTGTTTTTT.

Ten or more counts support this clonotype. CDR3 in amino acids: CSASQSNQPQHF. CDR3 DNA sequence: TGCAGTGCTAGTCAGTCTAATCAGCCCCAGCATTTT. The chain combines TRBV20-1 with TRBJ1-5; D remains ambiguous. Trimming left V 3 bases short and J 4 bases short, with 7 bases between. CDR1 is DFQATT and CDR2 is SNEGSKA in the germline V gene (reference sequence). The CDR3 is 12 amino acids.